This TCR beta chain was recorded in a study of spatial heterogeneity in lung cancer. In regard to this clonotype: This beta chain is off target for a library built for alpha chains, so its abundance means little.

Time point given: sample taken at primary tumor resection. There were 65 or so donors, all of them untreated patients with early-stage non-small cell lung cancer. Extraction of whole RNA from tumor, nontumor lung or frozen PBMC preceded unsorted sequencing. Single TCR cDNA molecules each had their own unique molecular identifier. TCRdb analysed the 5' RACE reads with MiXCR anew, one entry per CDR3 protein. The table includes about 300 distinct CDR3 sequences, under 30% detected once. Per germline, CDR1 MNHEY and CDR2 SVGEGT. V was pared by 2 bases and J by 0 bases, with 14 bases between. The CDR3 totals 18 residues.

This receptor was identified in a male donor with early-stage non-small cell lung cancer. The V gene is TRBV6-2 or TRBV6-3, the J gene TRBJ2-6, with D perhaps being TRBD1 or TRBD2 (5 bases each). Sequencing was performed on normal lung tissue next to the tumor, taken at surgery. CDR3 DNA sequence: TGTGCCAGCAGTTACGACGTCGGGGCATTCTCTGGGGCCAACGTCCTGACTTTC. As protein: CASSYDVGAFSGANVLTF.